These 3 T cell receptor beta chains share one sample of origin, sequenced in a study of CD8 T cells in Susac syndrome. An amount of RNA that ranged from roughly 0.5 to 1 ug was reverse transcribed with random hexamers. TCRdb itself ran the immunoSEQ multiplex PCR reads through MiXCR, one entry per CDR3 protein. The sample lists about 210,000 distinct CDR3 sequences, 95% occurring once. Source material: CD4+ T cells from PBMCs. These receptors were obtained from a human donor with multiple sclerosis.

This CDR3 is CASSHPTYFAEAFF. The CDR3 DNA sequence: TGTGCCAGCAGCCACCCAACCTATTTCGCTGAAGCTTTCTTT. V and J are TRBV7-9 and TRBJ1-1; D unresolved. The V and J ends lost 5 bases and 6 bases respectively, with 16 bases between them. The CDR3 has 14 residues. Germline CDR1 reads SEHNR; CDR2 reads FQNEAQ (reference sequence).

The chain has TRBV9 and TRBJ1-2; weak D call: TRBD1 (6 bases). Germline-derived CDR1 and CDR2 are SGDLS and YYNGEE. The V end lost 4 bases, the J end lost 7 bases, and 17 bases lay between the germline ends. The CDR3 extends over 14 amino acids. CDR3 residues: CASSPGTGRGGYTF. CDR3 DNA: TGTGCCAGCAGCCCAGGCACGGGCAGGGGTGGCTACACCTTC.

The CDR3 region has the DNA TGTGCCAGCAGCCAATTGCGGGACAAAAACTCCTACGAGCAGTACTTC. Amino acid sequence: CASSQLRDKNSYEQYF. The chain has TRBV14 and TRBJ2-7; D assignment may be TRBD1 or TRBD2 (6 bases each). Trimming took 2 bases from V and 0 from J, leaving 14 bases between them. This CDR3 has 16 amino acids. The germline gives CDR1 SGHDN, CDR2 FVKESK.